The 24 T cell receptor beta chains presented below share a single source sample, sequenced in a study of T cells of healthy individuals. One entry per CDR3 protein results from TCRdb running MiXCR on the 5' RACE reads. The sample holds about 60,000 distinct CDR3 sequences, about 16% seen once. All receptors derive from a human donor in good health.

About this clonotype: Given a much more abundant clone one base away, this may be a read error. This sequence joins TRBV9 and TRBJ2-2; D perhaps matches TRBD1 (7 bases). Germline V gene data show CDR1 as SGDLS and CDR2 as YYNGEE. The CDR3 spans 16 residues. In DNA, the CDR3 is TGTGTCAGCAGCGTAGAAGCCAGGGGGGACACCGGGGAGCTGTTTTTT. Residues: CVSSVEARGDTGELFF. The whole variable domain, remainder taken from reference TRBV9 and TRBJ2-2, is DSGVTQTPKHLITATGQRVTLRCSPRSGDLSVYWYQQSLDQGLQFLIQYYNGEERAKGNILERFSAQQFPDLHSELNLSSLELGDSALYFCVSSVEARGDTGELFFGEGSRLTVL.

The J gene is TRBJ2-1, the V gene TRBV29-1; 7 nucleotides align to TRBD1. With 5 bases clipped from V and 7 bases from J, the junction kept 14 bases outside the gene matches. Germline CDR1 SQVTM, CDR2 ANQGSEA. The CDR3 sequence is 15 residues long. CDR3 nucleotides: TGCAGCGTTAAAGGGACAGACTTAATTGGGAATGAGCAGTTCTTC. This codes for CSVKGTDLIGNEQFF.

This clonotype was observed at least ten times. The chain carries TRBV29-1 and TRBJ2-1; either TRBD1 or TRBD2 may fit D (6 bases each). The CDR3 runs to 16 residues. Germline values: CDR1 SQVTM, CDR2 ANQGSEA. The V gene lost 1 base and the J gene lost 7 bases, with 20 bases spanning the gap. Written as DNA, the CDR3 is TGCAGCGTTGAAGGGGGGTCCGGGGGCAAGTCTAATGAGCAGTTCTTC. Amino acid sequence: CSVEGGSGGKSNEQFF.

This clonotype was found many times. The chain has TRBV10-3 and TRBJ1-1; TRBD1 might be the D (6 bases). Germline CDR1 ENHRY, CDR2 SYGVKD. The germline V and J ends were trimmed by 0 bases and 1 base, with 9 bases remaining between them. The CDR3 consists of 15 residues. This CDR3 reads CAISESKQGNTEAFF. The CDR3 region has the DNA TGTGCCATCAGTGAGTCGAAACAGGGGAACACTGAAGCTTTCTTT.

This clonotype was picked up many times. The chain couples TRBV29-1 to TRBJ1-2; D remains ambiguous. Between the trimmed V and J ends, which lost 7 bases and 8 bases, there was a span of 11 bases. The germline V gene has CDR1 SQVTM and CDR2 ANQGSEA. The CDR3 sequence is 10 residues long. The CDR3 nucleotides read TGCAGCGGTACGGGCCTCGGCTACACCTTC. This encodes CSGTGLGYTF.

Notes on this clonotype: One end of the junction is discordant with germline, which a read error may explain. J is TRBJ2-3 and V is TRBV6-6; the D gene could be TRBD1 or TRBD2 (7 bases each). Germline V gives CDR1 MNHNY, CDR2 SVGAGI (reference sequence). CDR3 length: 13 residues. The DNA for the CDR3 is TGTGCCGGCAGGGGGGGCAGCTCAGATACGCAGTATTTT. Amino acid sequence: CAGRGGSSDTQYF.

This clonotype showed up just a few times. The chain links TRBV4-1 to TRBJ2-5, with D possibly TRBD1 on 7 matching bases. V was shortened by 4 bases and J by 4 bases, with 19 bases between the two germline ends. Germline V gene data show CDR1 as MGHRA and CDR2 as YSYEKL. This CDR3 has 16 residues. CDR3: CASSRMASGGGETQYF. The CDR3 coding sequence is TGCGCCAGCAGCCGTATGGCCTCAGGGGGAGGAGAGACCCAGTACTTC.

Turning to this clonotype: A single base separates this from a much larger clone, so it may be a read error. V usage is TRBV29-1 and J usage is TRBJ2-2, with TRBD1 matching over 8 bases. CDR1 and CDR2 (germline): SQVTM, ANQGSEA. The CDR3 consists of 14 residues. Here the CDR3 DNA reads TGCAGCGTTGCGGACAGGGCGAACACCGGGGAGCCGTTTTTT. Protein product: CSVADRANTGEPFF.

This clonotype appeared many times. This chain links TRBV5-6 with TRBJ2-2; unclear D gene. This CDR3 is built from 13 residues. V lost 7 bases, J lost 0 bases, and 7 bases lay in between. The V gene's germline CDR1 is SGHDT and CDR2 YYEEEE. In DNA form, the CDR3 reads TGTGCCAGCGAAAGAACGAACACCGGGGAGCTGTTTTTT. It encodes CASERTNTGELFF.

This clonotype was seen at least ten times. The chain couples TRBV21-1 to TRBJ2-4; TRBD1 is taken as the D call from the table, unchecked against the DNA. TRBV21-1 corresponds to a pseudogene. The CDR3 sequence is 19 residues long. CDR3 nucleotides: TGTGCCAGCAGCAAAAAAAAGGAAGCCAGGGATTTAGCCAAAAACATTCAGTACTTC. Encoded protein: CASSKKKEARDLAKNIQYF.

In its sample, this clonotype was seen many times. The chain links TRBV30 to TRBJ1-2; a possible D gene is TRBD1 (5 bases). V lost 0 bases and J lost 8, with 16 bases in between. There are 14 residues in the CDR3. Germline loops: CDR1 GTSNPN, CDR2 SVGIG (reference sequence). CDR3 DNA sequence: TGTGCCTGGAGTGTGGGGGGACTCCAGAGAGGCTACACCTTC. Translation: CAWSVGGLQRGYTF. The variable domain in full, with the rest retrieved from reference TRBV30 and TRBJ1-2, is SQTIHQWPATLVQPVGSPLSLECTVEGTSNPNLYWYRQAAGRGLQLLFYSVGIGQISSEVPQNLSASRPQDRQFILSSKKLLLSDSGFYLCAWSVGGLQRGYTFGSGTRLTVV.

This clonotype appeared many times. The chain joins TRBV10-3 to TRBJ1-2; 10 bases are shared with TRBD1. Germline trimming cut 0 bases from V and 3 bases from J; bases unmatched to any gene: 4. The germline V gene has CDR1 ENHRY and CDR2 SYGVKD. The CDR3 contains 16 residues. CDR3 DNA: TGTGCCATCAGTGAGTCGGGGACAGGGGCCTACTATGGCTACACCTTC. This encodes CAISESGTGAYYGYTF.

This clonotype has at least ten counts. The CDR3 region has the DNA TGTGCCAGTAGTATCAGGTTGGCAGGCTCCTTTCGGGCCAACGTCCTGACTTTC. Protein: CASSIRLAGSFRANVLTF. This chain uses TRBV19 with TRBJ2-6, with unresolved D. Trimming took 3 bases from V and 5 from J, leaving 20 bases between them. Germline lookup yields CDR1 LNHDA and CDR2 SQIVND (reference sequence). The CDR3 is 18 residues long.

The rearrangement links TRBV18 to TRBJ2-2, with a possible D match to TRBD2 (6 bases). The CDR3 has 17 amino acids. Germline CDR1 is KGHSH and CDR2 is LQKENI. V was shortened by 0 bases and J by 7 bases, with 18 bases between the two germline ends. CDR3 in DNA: TGTGCCAGCTCACCACCTGGGCAGCCTTTAGCGGACGGGGAGCTGTTTTTT. It encodes CASSPPGQPLADGELFF.

This clonotype was recorded a few times. This chain links TRBV20-1 with TRBJ1-3; D remains ambiguous. V lost 5 bases to trimming and J lost 0 bases, with 5 bases between them. The germline CDR1 and CDR2 sequences are DFQATT and SNEGSKA (reference sequence). This CDR3 contains 12 residues. For the CDR3, the DNA is TGCAGTGCTGTTAGCTCTGGAAACACCATATATTTT. It translates to CSAVSSGNTIYF.

This clonotype was recorded a few times. The chain recombines TRBV9 with TRBJ2-1; perhaps TRBD1 as D (5 bases). Deletions cut 0 bases from V and 5 bases from J, with 12 bases between. The CDR3 sequence is 15 residues long. Germline V gene data show CDR1 as SGDLS and CDR2 as YYNGEE. This chain's CDR3 is CASSVGHGADNEQFF. Here the CDR3 DNA reads TGTGCCAGCAGCGTAGGACATGGGGCAGACAATGAGCAGTTCTTC.

V gene TRBV6-1 combines with J gene TRBJ1-2; D remains ambiguous. Deletions cut 0 bases from V and 2 bases from J, with 4 bases between. The CDR3 sequence is 13 residues long. Germline V gene data show CDR1 as MNHNS and CDR2 as SASEGT. CDR3 sequence reads: CASSEALNYGYTF. CDR3 coding DNA: TGTGCCAGCAGTGAAGCTCTGAACTATGGCTACACCTTC.

The chain recombines TRBV6-5 with TRBJ2-3, with a weak D call TRBD2 (6 bases). The CDR3 consists of 17 residues. Trimming left V 0 bases short and J 5 bases short, with 18 bases between. CDR1 MNHEY and CDR2 SVGAGI come from the germline V gene. The CDR3 spells CASSYSIVGGGGDTQYF. DNA of the CDR3: TGTGCCAGCAGTTACTCGATCGTCGGGGGAGGCGGAGATACGCAGTATTTT.

In its sample, this clonotype was seen many times. The rearrangement links TRBV20-1 to TRBJ2-7, with D possibly being TRBD1 (6 bases). Germline CDR1 and CDR2: DFQATT and SNEGSKA (reference sequence). The CDR3 extends over 14 amino acids. V was clipped by 3 bases and J by 5 bases, with 17 bases between them. CDR3 residues: CSASSDSPQDEQYF. CDR3 DNA sequence: TGCAGTGCTAGTTCGGACAGCCCGCAAGACGAGCAGTACTTC.

This clonotype was seen at least ten times. The chain carries TRBV5-5 and TRBJ1-2; TRBD1 is a possible D gene (5 bases). The CDR3 has 14 amino acids. CDR1 and CDR2 (germline): SGHKS, YYEKEE (reference sequence). Trimming pared 2 bases from V and 4 bases from J, leaving 12 bases between. CDR3 in amino acids: CASSFHRGPYGYTF. CDR3 nucleotide sequence: TGTGCCAGCAGCTTTCACCGGGGACCCTATGGCTACACCTTC.

This clonotype has just a few counts. The V call is TRBV30, the J call TRBJ2-1; 9 bases agree with TRBD1. Germline values: CDR1 GTSNPN, CDR2 SVGIG (reference sequence). V was clipped by 4 bases and J by 16 bases; unmatched bases: 8. The CDR3 extends over 11 amino acids. Here the CDR3 DNA reads TGTGCCTGGACGTTACGGGACAGGGAATTCTTC. This encodes CAWTLRDREFF.

This clonotype was detected only a few times. The chain is built from TRBV28 and TRBJ2-7, with D uncertain. The germline V and J ends were trimmed by 5 bases and 2 bases, with 7 bases remaining between them. This CDR3 is 12 amino acids long. Germline-derived CDR1 and CDR2 are MDHEN and SYDVKM. The DNA for the CDR3 is TGTGCCAGCAGTCAAACTCCCTACGAGCAGTACTTC. This encodes CASSQTPYEQYF.

This clonotype was picked up a small number of times. The genes are TRBV3-1 and TRBJ1-1, with 7 bases matching TRBD1. The CDR3 extends over 16 amino acids. Germline CDR1 is LGHDT and CDR2 is YNNKEL (reference sequence). The V gene end was trimmed by 1 base and the J gene end by 3 bases; junction bases not matched to a gene: 8. CDR3 loop: CASSQAGRGRDTEAFF. CDR3 DNA sequence: TGTGCCAGCAGCCAAGCCGGGAGGGGGCGCGACACTGAAGCTTTCTTT.

The J gene is TRBJ2-1, the V gene TRBV18, with D hard to call. The germline gives CDR1 KGHSH, CDR2 LQKENI. V was clipped by 0 bases and J by 1 base, with 7 bases between them. This CDR3 has 15 residues. CDR3 DNA sequence: TGTGCCAGCTCACCACCCAACCGTTCCTACAATGAGCAGTTCTTC. Amino acids: CASSPPNRSYNEQFF.